The text below deals with one T cell receptor (beta chain). Repertoires were generated with immunoSEQ multiplex PCR, while TCRdb's copy carries only in-frame clones and drops some. The sample yields 80,000 to 100,000 clones, 85% to 95% seen once. These data come from a study of T cell changes during pregnancy in multiple sclerosis. CDR1 and CDR2 (germline): SGHRS, YFSETQ. V was pared by 0 bases and J by 5 bases, with 5 bases between. The CDR3 runs to 13 residues. The source was peripheral blood, collected in the first trimester of pregnancy. This receptor was taken from a female donor with multiple sclerosis, enrolled in a pregnancy study. V is TRBV5-1 and J is TRBJ1-4, with D unclear. For the CDR3, the DNA is TGCGCCAGCAGCTTGGACTTAAATGAAAAACTGTTTTTT. Translated: CASSLDLNEKLFF.